A selection of T cell receptor beta chains follows, all from one sample in a study of regulatory T cells in long-lasting Graves disease. TCRdb used MiXCR to reprocess the multiplex PCR reads, holding one entry per CDR3 protein. The data contain some 230,000 distinct CDR3 sequences, around 19% of them singletons. Sequencing used peripheral blood mononuclear cells (PBMCs), obtained at new diagnosis, from a patient treated with antithyroid drugs. Source of these receptors: a female donor with Graves disease. CDR3s include the opening cysteine and the closing phenylalanine or tryptophan. D genes are given only for firm matches. Size tells how often a clone was seen (once, few, many) or the class of an expanded clone, and some rows leave it out.

TRBJ2-1 TRBV5-6 many TRBD2 CASSFPGLAGAENEQFF TGTGCCAGCAGCTTCCCGGGACTAGCGGGAGCGGAAAATGAGCAGTTCTTC
TRBJ1-5 TRBV18 many NA CASSRGFNQPQHF TGTGCCAGCTCACGGGGCTTCAATCAGCCCCAGCATTTT
TRBJ1-1 TRBV11-2 NA NA CASSLSPTVEAFF TGTGCCAGCAGCTTGTCCCCAACGGTGGAAGCTTTCTTT
TRBJ2-7 TRBV12-3/TRBV12-4 once NA CASSFGSERHEQYF TGTGCCAGCAGTTTTGGGTCGGAAAGGCACGAGCAGTACTTC
TRBJ2-3 TRBV6-1 many NA CASRGPLGDTQYF TGTGCCAGCAGAGGCCCCCTCGGCGATACGCAGTATTTT
TRBJ1-2 TRBV6-1 many TRBD1 CASSEPGQNYGYTF TGTGCCAGCAGCGAACCGGGACAGAACTATGGCTACACCTTC
TRBJ2-1 TRBV5-1 NA TRBD2 CASSLASGGYNEQFF TGCGCCAGCAGCTTGGCTAGCGGGGGCTACAATGAGCAGTTCTTC
TRBJ1-1 TRBV7-9 many NA CASSPPDGGRTEAFF TGTGCCAGCAGCCCGCCGGATGGGGGGCGGACTGAAGCTTTCTTT
TRBJ2-7 TRBV5-1 many NA CASSLAAATGDEQYF TGCGCCAGCAGCTTGGCGGCGGCAACGGGGGACGAGCAGTACTTC
TRBJ1-1 TRBV12-3/TRBV12-4 many NA CASSFDGEAFF TGTGCCAGCAGTTTCGACGGTGAAGCTTTCTTT
TRBJ2-1 TRBV5-1 few NA CASSLDTSSYNEQFF TGCGCCAGCAGCTTGGACACGAGCTCCTACAATGAGCAGTTCTTC
TRBJ2-3 TRBV9 many NA CASSDRTLKSTDTQYF TGTGCCAGCAGCGACCGGACGTTAAAGAGCACAGATACGCAGTATTTT
TRBJ1-1 TRBV7-9 many NA CASSRAMGRGYLEAFF TGTGCCAGCAGCCGCGCCATGGGAAGGGGCTACTTAGAAGCTTTCTTT
TRBJ2-5 TRBV7-9 NA NA CASSLALGGPAETQYF TGTGCCAGCAGCTTAGCCCTTGGGGGACCTGCAGAGACCCAGTACTTC
TRBJ1-6 TRBV19 few NA CASTGDRRGVMSSPLHF TGTGCCAGTACGGGTGACAGGCGGGGAGTTATGAGTTCACCCCTCCACTTT
TRBJ1-1 TRBV10-3 many TRBD1 CAIRQRDSLNTEAFF TGTGCCATCAGGCAACGGGACAGTTTGAACACTGAAGCTTTCTTT
TRBJ2-3 TRBV30 many NA CAWSEATDTQYF TGTGCCTGGAGTGAAGCCACAGATACGCAGTATTTT
TRBJ2-3 TRBV7-9 many NA CASRPTNQGADTQYF TGTGCCAGCAGACCAACCAATCAGGGTGCAGATACGCAGTATTTT
TRBJ2-5 TRBV7-9 few NA CASSLGGYQETQYF TGTGCCAGCAGCTTAGGGGGGTACCAAGAGACCCAGTACTTC
TRBJ1-1 TRBV28 many TRBD1 CASSLTRTGRRTEAFF TGTGCCAGCAGTTTAACCCGGACAGGGCGTCGAACTGAAGCTTTCTTT
TRBJ1-2 TRBV24-1 many TRBD1 CATSEWDRAYGYTF TGTGCCACCAGTGAATGGGACAGGGCTTATGGCTACACCTTC
TRBJ1-1 TRBV28 many NA CASSFQGPLMNTEAFF TGTGCCAGCAGTTTCCAGGGGCCCCTCATGAACACTGAAGCTTTCTTT
TRBJ2-1 TRBV20-1 many NA CSAQGGYNEQFF TGCAGTGCTCAGGGGGGCTACAATGAGCAGTTCTTC
TRBJ2-1 TRBV29-1 many TRBD2 CSVYGTSGRLYNEQFF TGCAGCGTATACGGGACTAGCGGGAGGCTCTACAATGAGCAGTTCTTC
TRBJ1-2 TRBV7-2 many TRBD1 CASSLTGGEYGYTF TGTGCCAGCAGCCTCACAGGGGGCGAATATGGCTACACCTTC
TRBJ2-2 TRBV6-1 many NA CASSRNRGELFF TGTGCCAGCAGTAGAAACCGCGGGGAGCTGTTTTTT
TRBJ2-1 TRBV7-8 few NA CASSLGFQSNEQFF TGTGCCAGCAGCTTAGGGTTCCAATCCAATGAGCAGTTCTTC
TRBJ1-1 TRBV3-1 many NA CASSPSDRNTEAFF TGTGCCAGCAGCCCATCTGACAGGAACACTGAAGCTTTCTTT
TRBJ2-7 TRBV2 many NA CASSAGLSGTIYEQYF TGTGCCAGCAGTGCGGGATTAAGCGGGACAATCTACGAGCAGTACTTC